This TCR beta chain was identified during a study of T cells in localized non-small cell lung cancer. Whole-study results and caveats: Those with higher blood T cell density had longer overall survival. Sequence data derive from only one tumor region, so heterogeneity remains possible.

The table came from immunoSEQ multiplex PCR; TCRdb's copy has only in-frame clones and leaves some out. Among about 36,000 clones listed, 87% were seen once. In regard to this clone: Its antigen is still unknown.

CDR1 is SEHNR, CDR2 FQNEAQ, per germline (reference sequence). Trimming stripped 4 bases from V and 6 bases from J, with 9 bases between. The CDR3 runs 13 residues. Specimen: peripheral blood, collected before any cancer treatment. The chain combines TRBV7-9 with TRBJ1-4, with D unresolved. This TCR derives from a woman aged 40-69 years with stage I lung adenocarcinoma. The CDR3: CASSSTLDEKLFF. CDR3 in DNA: TGTGCCAGCAGCTCGACCCTAGATGAAAAACTGTTTTTT.